The TCR beta chain described here comes from a study of blood T cell repertoires in COVID-19. Using immunoSEQ multiplex PCR, the repertoire was profiled, and TCRdb retains in-frame clones only, with some absent. The top ten hold 8% to 10% of the sample, which has about 19,000 clones, about 91% seen once. The CDR3 contains 13 residues. Between the trimmed V and J ends, which lost 5 bases and 0 bases, there was a span of 5 bases. From germline, CDR1 is KGHSH and CDR2 LQKENI. The source is a human donor in a cohort sampled during active COVID-19. The donor label of this sample is uncertain. The chain combines TRBV18 with TRBJ1-5; no clear D. Material for sequencing was peripheral blood. The DNA of the CDR3 is TGTGCCAGCTCAGAGCATAGCAATCAGCCCCAGCATTTT. It yields the protein CASSEHSNQPQHF.